This TCR beta chain emerged from a study of control samples from healthy donors and cancer patients. Per the germline V gene, CDR1 is LNHDA and CDR2 is SQIVND (reference sequence). V lost 1 base to trimming and J lost 4 bases, with 20 bases between them. The CDR3 sequence is 19 residues long. Assay: immunoSEQ multiplex PCR; the TCRdb copy retains only in-frame clones and omits some. The table includes roughly 80,000 clones, around 94% detected once. The material sequenced was blood. The chain couples TRBV19 to TRBJ1-6; D possibly corresponds to TRBD1 (6 bases). The sequence came from a woman aged 60 to 75 in good health. In DNA, the CDR3 is TGTGCCAGTAGTATAGCAAGACAGCCGCACAGGGCGTATAATTCACCCCTCCACTTT. Translating gives CASSIARQPHRAYNSPLHF.